This passage covers 32 T cell receptor beta chains from one sample sequenced in a study of Graves' ophthalmopathy and Graves' hyperthyroidism. Amplifying from RNA transcripts, the study obtained TCR beta CDR3 regions. After a first-round RT-PCR with HTBI primers, a second-round multiplex PCR was run. TCRdb re-analysed the multiplex PCR reads in MiXCR, keeping a single row per CDR3 protein. The sample includes under 350,000 distinct CDR3 sequences, roughly 17% of them seen just once. The sequenced sample was peripheral blood. Receptor source: an adult man with Graves' ophthalmopathy.

This clonotype was seen once. The gene calls are TRBV6-1 and TRBJ2-7, with unresolved D. Per germline, CDR1 MNHNS and CDR2 SASEGT. V dropped 6 bases and J dropped 6 bases, with 15 bases sitting between them. This CDR3 comprises 13 residues. The CDR3 DNA reads as TGTGCCAGCAGGGAATCATTAGTGGGCGAGCAGTACTTC. It specifies CASRESLVGEQYF.

V and J are TRBV28 and TRBJ2-7, with D tentatively TRBD1 or TRBD2 (6 bases each). Germline V gene sequence: CDR1 MDHEN, CDR2 SYDVKM. V was pared by 6 bases and J by 3 bases, with 15 bases between. This CDR3 is built from 14 residues. The CDR3 is CASSVSGEVYEQYF. The CDR3 DNA is TGTGCCAGCAGCGTATCAGGGGAGGTCTACGAGCAGTACTTC.

The rearrangement links TRBV12-3 or TRBV12-4 to TRBJ2-7; 9 bases match TRBD2. The CDR3 is made up of 16 amino acids. V shed 4 bases and J 4 bases; nucleotides not matched to a gene: 11. The DNA for the CDR3 is TGTGCCAGCAGTTCCAGGGGTAGCGGGAGCCAATACGAGCAGTACTTC. This codes for CASSSRGSGSQYEQYF.

The rearrangement joins TRBV11-2 to TRBJ1-1, with a possible D match to TRBD1 (5 bases). Trimming cost V 1 base and J 1 base, with 19 bases left between them. Germline CDR1 and CDR2: SGHAT and FQNNGV. The CDR3 totals 18 residues. Here the CDR3 reads CASSLVQPGRSTNTEAFF. CDR3 nucleotides: TGTGCCAGCAGCTTAGTTCAGCCAGGGAGGTCGACGAACACTGAAGCTTTCTTT.

At least ten counts were recorded for this clonotype. This chain joins TRBV11-1 and TRBJ1-1; D is unresolved. Germline CDR1 and CDR2: SGHAT and FQDESV (reference sequence). This CDR3 has 13 amino acids. V was cut by 1 base and J by 4 bases, with 7 bases left in between. Here the CDR3 reads CASSLGQTTEAFF. The CDR3 region has the DNA TGTGCCAGCAGCTTAGGTCAGACCACTGAAGCTTTCTTT.

In this sample, this clonotype turned up many times. The rearrangement uses TRBV19 and TRBJ2-4; 7 nucleotides agree with TRBD1. The CDR3 is 14 residues long. CDR1 is LNHDA, CDR2 SQIVND, per germline (reference sequence). V trimming: 4 bases; J trimming: 15 bases; junction bases outside the gene matches: 15. CDR3 coding DNA: TGTGCCAGTAGTAGCCCGACAGGGATGGGTGTTGGGTACTTC. Its protein product is CASSSPTGMGVGYF.

The table lists this clonotype with a count of one. The chain joins TRBV20-1 to TRBJ2-5; D is possibly TRBD1 or TRBD2 (5 bases each). Trimming took off 6 bases at V and 5 bases at J, with 16 bases between the two ends. Germline V gene sequence: CDR1 DFQATT, CDR2 SNEGSKA (reference sequence). This CDR3 has 13 residues. The CDR3 region has the DNA TGCAGTGCCAGCCGGGACCCTCGGGAGACCCAGTACTTC. Its translation: CSASRDPRETQYF.

This clonotype was counted many times. The chain joins TRBV28 to TRBJ2-2; the D is unclear. The germline V gene has CDR1 MDHEN and CDR2 SYDVKM. The CDR3 is 12 amino acids. Trimming removed 4 bases from V and 5 bases from J, with 5 bases in between. The CDR3 coding sequence is TGTGCCAGCAGTTCGCAAACCGGGGAGCTGTTTTTT. This codes for CASSSQTGELFF. Complete variable domain (other parts from reference TRBV28 and TRBJ2-2): DVKVTQSSRYLVKRTGEKVFLECVQDMDHENMFWYRQDPGLGLRLIYFSYDVKMKEKGDIPEGYSVSREKKERFSLILESASTNQTSMYLCASSSQTGELFFGEGSRLTVL.

This clonotype was recorded at least ten times. This chain connects TRBV3-1 to TRBJ2-2, with a tentative D call TRBD2 (5 bases). V was pared by 1 base and J by 9 bases, with 15 bases between. Germline lookup yields CDR1 LGHDT and CDR2 YNNKEL (reference sequence). The CDR3 is 15 amino acids. The CDR3, as DNA: TGTGCCAGCAGCCAAGTTAGTTTGGAGGCCAGGGAGCTGTTTTTT. It yields the protein CASSQVSLEARELFF.

In its sample, this clonotype was seen many times. The CDR3 reads CASSLVDNYGYTF. DNA of the CDR3: TGCGCCAGCAGCTTGGTAGATAACTATGGCTACACCTTC. The chain is built from TRBV5-1 and TRBJ1-2, with D uncertain. This CDR3 comprises 13 residues. The germline V gene has CDR1 SGHRS and CDR2 YFSETQ. V lost 0 bases to trimming and J lost 1 base, with 4 bases between them.

The rearrangement links TRBV7-9 to TRBJ2-2; no definite D call. The V and J ends lost 8 bases and 4 bases respectively, with 11 bases between them. CDR1 and CDR2 from the germline V gene are SEHNR and FQNEAQ (reference sequence). This CDR3 comprises 13 residues. In DNA form, the CDR3 reads TGTGCCAGCCCAGGAATACGCACCGGGGAGCTGTTTTTT. It encodes CASPGIRTGELFF.

This clonotype was recorded many times. The chain couples TRBV12-3 or TRBV12-4 to TRBJ1-6; no definite D call. The CDR3 contains 12 residues. Trimming cost V 4 bases and J 13 bases, with 11 bases left between them. The CDR3 region is CASSYWATPLHF. CDR3 nucleotide sequence: TGTGCCAGCAGTTATTGGGCGACGCCCCTCCACTTT.

In this sample, this clonotype turned up a few times. The chain recombines TRBV6-2 or TRBV6-3 with TRBJ2-4, with 9 nucleotides matching TRBD2. There are 15 residues in the CDR3. V lost 6 bases, J lost 0 bases, and 3 bases stayed unmatched. Germline V gene sequence: CDR1 MNHEY, CDR2 SVGEGT. CDR3 in amino acids: CASRLAGAAKNIQYF. As DNA, the CDR3 is TGTGCCAGCAGACTAGCGGGCGCAGCCAAAAACATTCAGTACTTC.

Ten or more counts support this clonotype. The chain recombines TRBV5-1 with TRBJ1-3; the D gene is possibly TRBD1 (5 bases). Per germline, CDR1 SGHRS and CDR2 YFSETQ. Trimming left V 4 bases short and J 0 bases short, with 8 bases between. This CDR3 is built from 14 residues. The CDR3 DNA reads as TGCGCCAGCAGCAAGACAGTCTCTGGAAACACCATATATTTT. This gives the protein CASSKTVSGNTIYF.

This clonotype was seen ten or more times. The chain combines TRBV6-2 or TRBV6-3 with TRBJ2-5; TRBD1 aligns across 9 bases. Germline V CDR1 and CDR2: MNHEY, SVGEGT. V lost 2 bases to trimming and J lost 4 bases; unmatched junction nucleotides: 5. The CDR3 extends over 15 amino acids. CDR3 coding DNA: TGTGCCAGCAGTTACCTCGAGGGACAGGGAGAGACCCAGTACTTC. Protein product: CASSYLEGQGETQYF.

This clonotype appeared many times. This chain's CDR3 is CASSAGTGQETQYF. The CDR3 nucleotides read TGTGCCAGCTCAGCCGGGACGGGCCAAGAGACCCAGTACTTC. The chain is built from TRBV18 and TRBJ2-5; D may be TRBD1 or TRBD2 (5 bases each). This CDR3 region has 14 residues. The ends were cut back, 5 bases at V and 1 base at J, with 11 bases in the middle. Germline V gene lookup returns CDR1 KGHSH and CDR2 LQKENI.

Many counts were recorded for this clonotype. The chain combines TRBV20-1 with TRBJ2-5, with D unresolved. Germline V gene lookup returns CDR1 DFQATT and CDR2 SNEGSKA (reference sequence). Trimming removed 2 bases at V and 1 base at J, with 11 bases between. The length of the CDR3 is 14 residues. CDR3 loop: CSARSPVAQETQYF. CDR3 in DNA: TGCAGTGCTAGAAGCCCAGTAGCCCAAGAGACCCAGTACTTC.

This clonotype was seen only a few times. The chain employs TRBV7-2 and TRBJ1-1, with 7 bases matching TRBD1. This CDR3 is 15 amino acids long. Losses at the gene ends were 5 bases for V and 0 bases for J; bases not matched to a gene: 6. Germline CDR1 is SGHTA and CDR2 is FQGNSA. The CDR3 reads CASSPPDRMNTEAFF. CDR3 nucleotides: TGTGCCAGCAGCCCTCCGGACAGGATGAACACTGAAGCTTTCTTT.

The chain has TRBV2 and TRBJ2-5; 7 nucleotides align to TRBD1. This CDR3 spans 14 amino acids. CDR1 SNHLY and CDR2 FYNNEI come from the germline V gene. V shed 5 bases and J 1 base; nucleotides not matched to a gene: 4. The chain's CDR3 is CASSRQGSQETQYF. The CDR3 DNA sequence: TGTGCCAGCAGTAGACAGGGATCCCAAGAGACCCAGTACTTC.

The table lists this clonotype with many counts. Written as DNA, the CDR3 is TGTGCCAGCAGACAAAGCCAGGCCCCGGACACTGAAGCTTTCTTT. Translated: CASRQSQAPDTEAFF. V usage is TRBV7-9 and J usage is TRBJ1-1; D unclear. Germline V gene sequence: CDR1 SEHNR, CDR2 FQNEAQ (reference sequence). Trimming removed 6 bases at V and 3 bases at J, with 17 bases between. This CDR3 is 15 amino acids long.

This clonotype was seen repeatedly, ten times or more. The J gene is TRBJ1-6, the V gene TRBV28; TRBD1 is a possible D gene (5 bases). The germline V gene has CDR1 MDHEN and CDR2 SYDVKM. Deletions cut 7 bases from V and 10 bases from J, with 26 bases between. The CDR3 totals 17 residues. The DNA for the CDR3 is TGTGCCAGCACCCTTTGGGGGGAGAGGGGATTAGGATCACCCCTCCACTTT. It codes for CASTLWGERGLGSPLHF.

This clonotype was counted many times. The CDR3 DNA reads TGTGCCAGCAGCTTAGAAGAGGGGCGGACCTACGAGCAGTACTTC. This codes for CASSLEEGRTYEQYF. The rearrangement uses TRBV7-2 and TRBJ2-7, with D possibly called TRBD1 or TRBD2 (5 bases each). The germline V gene has CDR1 SGHTA and CDR2 FQGNSA. The CDR3 covers 15 residues. Trimming shortened V by 1 base and J by 2 bases, and 12 bases separated the two germline ends. Full variable domain (missing parts from reference TRBV7-2 and TRBJ2-7): GAGVSQSPSNKVTEKGKDVELRCDPISGHTALYWYRQSLGQGLEFLIYFQGNSAPDKSGLPSDRFSAERTGGSVSTLTIQRTQQEDSAVYLCASSLEEGRTYEQYFGPGTRLTVT.

This clonotype was picked up many times. The rearrangement uses TRBV30 and TRBJ1-1; no clear D. In germline, CDR1 is GTSNPN, CDR2 SVGIG (reference sequence). This CDR3 comprises 12 residues. V lost 2 bases and J lost 3, with 7 bases in between. The CDR3 DNA reads TGTGCCTGGAGTTTATGGGACACTGAAGCTTTCTTT. Encoded protein: CAWSLWDTEAFF.

V gene TRBV19 combines with J gene TRBJ2-2; maybe TRBD1 (5 bases). This CDR3 spans 14 amino acids. Germline CDR1 is LNHDA and CDR2 is SQIVND (reference sequence). The V end lost 7 bases, the J end lost 2 bases, and 11 bases lay between the germline ends. The DNA for the CDR3 is TGTGCCAGTACTACAGGAGCAAACACCGGGGAGCTGTTTTTT. It specifies CASTTGANTGELFF.

This clonotype was seen a handful of times. The chain has TRBV13 and TRBJ2-7; 10 bases are a match to TRBD2. The length of the CDR3 is 14 residues. Per germline, CDR1 PRHDT and CDR2 FYEKMQ (reference sequence). V dropped 8 bases and J dropped 0; count of bases not matched to a gene: 4. DNA for the CDR3: TGTGCCAGCGCTCTAGCGGGGGACTCCTACGAGCAGTACTTC. Its protein is CASALAGDSYEQYF.

There are many counts of this clonotype. This chain connects TRBV15 to TRBJ2-6, with 7 bases lining up with TRBD1. The length of the CDR3 is 17 residues. The V segment lost 3 bases and the J segment 4 bases; nucleotides outside the gene matches: 9. The V gene's germline CDR1 is LNHNV and CDR2 YYDKDF (reference sequence). CDR3 in DNA: TGTGCCACCAGCAGCGGTGAGGGGGCATCGGGGGCCAACGTCCTGACTTTC. Encoded protein: CATSSGEGASGANVLTF.

This clonotype was detected many times. For the CDR3, the DNA is TGTGCCAGCAGCCAAGTACAGGCACAAGAGACCCAGTACTTC. Amino acids: CASSQVQAQETQYF. V gene TRBV14 combines with J gene TRBJ2-5; D is perhaps TRBD1 (5 bases). V lost 1 base, J lost 2 bases, and 8 bases lay in between. This CDR3 is built from 14 residues. Germline loops: CDR1 SGHDN, CDR2 FVKESK.

In this sample, this clonotype turned up many times. The J gene is TRBJ2-7, the V gene TRBV6-2 or TRBV6-3; 15 nucleotides align to TRBD2. The CDR3 consists of 16 residues. Germline CDR1 MNHEY, CDR2 SVGEGT. The trim removed 6 bases at V and 4 bases at J, leaving 7 bases unmatched. The CDR3 DNA follows: TGTGCCAGCAGCAGGACTAGCGGGGGGGCCGCGTACGAGCAGTACTTC. Encoded protein: CASSRTSGGAAYEQYF.

This clonotype was detected many times. The chain uses TRBV6-2 or TRBV6-3 and TRBJ1-5; 9 nucleotides align to TRBD1. Germline-derived CDR1 and CDR2 are MNHEY and SVGEGT. V lost 8 bases to trimming and J lost 5 bases; unmatched junction nucleotides: 4. The CDR3 consists of 13 residues. CDR3 sequence (DNA): TGTGCCAGCGGGAGGACAGGGGATCAGCCCCAGCATTTT. Amino acids: CASGRTGDQPQHF.

On this clonotype itself: A read error may account for a junction end that differs from germline. The rearrangement links TRBV10-3 to TRBJ2-7; tentative D call: TRBD2 (5 bases). The germline CDR1 and CDR2 sequences are ENHRY and SYGVKD. The CDR3 loop spans 14 amino acids. As DNA, the CDR3 is TGTGCCACGGGTAAGAGAGCGGATACCTACGAGCAGTGCTTC. It is translated as CATGKRADTYEQCF.

This clonotype has a count of ten or more. This chain uses TRBV12-3 or TRBV12-4 with TRBJ2-7; a possible D gene is TRBD1 (5 bases). Trimming took off 5 bases at V and 6 bases at J, with 17 bases between the two ends. The CDR3 has 14 residues. The chain's CDR3 is CASSPQAVGPEQYF. DNA for the CDR3: TGTGCCAGCAGTCCACAGGCGGTGGGCCCCGAGCAGTACTTC.

V is TRBV4-2 and J is TRBJ1-5; D is perhaps TRBD1 (6 bases). Germline-derived CDR1 and CDR2 are LGHNA and YNFKEQ. V lost 1 base and J 4 bases, leaving 20 bases between the germline ends. The CDR3 extends over 18 amino acids. The CDR3, as DNA: TGTGCCAGCAGCCAAGGAGCCCTAGGGACACGGGGTAATCAGCCCCAGCATTTT. Protein product: CASSQGALGTRGNQPQHF.